This T cell receptor (beta chain) was observed in a study of neurological immune-mediated disorders. Whole-study results and caveats: Falling below healthy controls, multiple sclerosis showed the least TCR clonal expansion, while HTLV-1-associated myelopathy showed the most. No CDR3 amino acid sequences recurred among expanded clones across subjects, suggesting private repertoires in all groups.

The cDNA was generated through 5'RACE incorporating 10-nucleotide random UMIs. TCRdb re-analysed the 5' RACE reads in MiXCR, keeping a single row per CDR3 protein. The sample carries some 20,000 distinct CDR3 sequences, about 14% recorded once. J was trimmed by 3 bases and V by 10 bases; bases with no gene match: 11. Germline V gene lookup returns CDR1 SNHLY and CDR2 FYNNEI. This CDR3 is built from 14 residues. This clonotype occurred many times. As yet, its antigen is unknown. The V call is TRBV2, the J call TRBJ2-7, with 8 bases fitting TRBD2. The source of this sequence is a woman in her sixties with HTLV-1-associated myelopathy (HAM/TSP). Material: CD4+ T cells from blood. This CDR3 is CATTSPSGSYEQYF. For the CDR3, the DNA is TGTGCCACAACCTCCCCCAGCGGGAGCTACGAGCAGTACTTC.